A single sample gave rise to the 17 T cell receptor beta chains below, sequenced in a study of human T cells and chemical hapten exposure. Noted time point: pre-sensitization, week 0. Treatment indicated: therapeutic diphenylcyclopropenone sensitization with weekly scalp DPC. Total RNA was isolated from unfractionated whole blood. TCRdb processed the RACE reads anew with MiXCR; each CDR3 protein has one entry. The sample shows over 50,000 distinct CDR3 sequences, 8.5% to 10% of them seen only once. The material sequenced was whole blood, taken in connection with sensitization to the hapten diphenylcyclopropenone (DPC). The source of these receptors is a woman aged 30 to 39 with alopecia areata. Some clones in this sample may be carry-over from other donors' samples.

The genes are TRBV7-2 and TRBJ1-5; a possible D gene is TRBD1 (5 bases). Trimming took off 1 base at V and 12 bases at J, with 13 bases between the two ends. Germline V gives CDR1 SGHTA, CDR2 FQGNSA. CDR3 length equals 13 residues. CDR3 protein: CASSLEGWGDQHF. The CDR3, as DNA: TGTGCCAGCAGCTTAGAAGGGTGGGGGGACCAGCATTTT.

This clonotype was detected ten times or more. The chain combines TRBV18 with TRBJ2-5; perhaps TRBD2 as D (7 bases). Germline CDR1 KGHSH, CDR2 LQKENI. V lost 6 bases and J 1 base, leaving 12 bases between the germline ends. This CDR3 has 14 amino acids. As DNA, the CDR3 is TGTGCCAGCTCGAAAGGGGGGGCCCAAGAGACCCAGTACTTC. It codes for CASSKGGAQETQYF.

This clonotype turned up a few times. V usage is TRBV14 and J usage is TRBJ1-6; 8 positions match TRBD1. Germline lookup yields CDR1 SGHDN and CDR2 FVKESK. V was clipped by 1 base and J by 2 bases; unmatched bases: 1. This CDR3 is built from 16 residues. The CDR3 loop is CASSQAQGAYNSPLHF. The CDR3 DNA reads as TGTGCCAGCAGCCAAGCACAGGGGGCCTATAATTCACCCCTCCACTTT.

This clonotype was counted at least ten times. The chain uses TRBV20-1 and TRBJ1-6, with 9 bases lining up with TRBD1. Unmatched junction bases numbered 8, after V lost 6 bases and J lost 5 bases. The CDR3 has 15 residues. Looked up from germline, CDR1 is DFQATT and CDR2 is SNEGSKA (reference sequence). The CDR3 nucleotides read TGCAGTGCCAGGACGGGACAGGGACATAATTCACCCCTCCACTTT. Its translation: CSARTGQGHNSPLHF.

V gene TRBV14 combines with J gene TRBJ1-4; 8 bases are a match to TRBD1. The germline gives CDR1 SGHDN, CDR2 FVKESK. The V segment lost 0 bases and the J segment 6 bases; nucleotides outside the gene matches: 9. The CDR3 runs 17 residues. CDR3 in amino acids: CASSQDLRTGRHEKLFF. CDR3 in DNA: TGTGCCAGCAGCCAAGATCTCAGGACAGGGCGACATGAAAAACTGTTTTTT.

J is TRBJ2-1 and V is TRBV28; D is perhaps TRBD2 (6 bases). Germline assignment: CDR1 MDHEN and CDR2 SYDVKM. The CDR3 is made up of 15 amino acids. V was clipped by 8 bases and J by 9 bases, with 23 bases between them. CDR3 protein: CASWVRTGVGGEQFF. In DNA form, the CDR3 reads TGTGCCAGCTGGGTTCGGACGGGGGTCGGAGGTGAGCAGTTCTTC.

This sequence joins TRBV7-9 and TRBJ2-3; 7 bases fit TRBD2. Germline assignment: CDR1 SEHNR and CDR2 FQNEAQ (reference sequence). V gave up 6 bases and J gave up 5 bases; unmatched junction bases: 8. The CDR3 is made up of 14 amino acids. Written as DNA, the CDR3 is TGTGCCAGCAGTGTCCGGCGCGGGGGAGATACGCAGTATTTT. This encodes CASSVRRGGDTQYF. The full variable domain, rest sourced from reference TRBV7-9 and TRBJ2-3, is DTGVSQNPRHKITKRGQNVTFRCDPISEHNRLYWYRQTLGQGPEFLTYFQNEAQLEKSRLLSDRFSAERPKGSFSTLEIQRTEQGDSAMYLCASSVRRGGDTQYFGPGTRLTVL.

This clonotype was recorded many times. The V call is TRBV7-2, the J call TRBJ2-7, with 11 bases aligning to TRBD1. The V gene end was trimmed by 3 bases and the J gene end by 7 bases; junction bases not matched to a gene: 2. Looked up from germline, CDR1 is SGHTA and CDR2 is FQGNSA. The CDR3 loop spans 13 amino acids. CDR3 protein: CASSLDRGREQYF. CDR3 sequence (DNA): TGTGCCAGCAGCTTGGACAGGGGGCGAGAGCAGTACTTC.

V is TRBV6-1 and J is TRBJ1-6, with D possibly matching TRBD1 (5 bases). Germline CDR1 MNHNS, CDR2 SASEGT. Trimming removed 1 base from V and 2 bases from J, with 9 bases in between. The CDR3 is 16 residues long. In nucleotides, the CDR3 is TGTGCCAGCAGTGAAGGGTCGGGGGCCTATAATTCACCCCTCCACTTT. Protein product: CASSEGSGAYNSPLHF.

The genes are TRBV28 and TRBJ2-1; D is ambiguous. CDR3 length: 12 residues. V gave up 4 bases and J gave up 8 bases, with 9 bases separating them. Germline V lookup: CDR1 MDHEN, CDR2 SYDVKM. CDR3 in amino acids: CASSSRMDEQFF. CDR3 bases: TGTGCCAGCAGTTCTCGTATGGATGAGCAGTTCTTC.

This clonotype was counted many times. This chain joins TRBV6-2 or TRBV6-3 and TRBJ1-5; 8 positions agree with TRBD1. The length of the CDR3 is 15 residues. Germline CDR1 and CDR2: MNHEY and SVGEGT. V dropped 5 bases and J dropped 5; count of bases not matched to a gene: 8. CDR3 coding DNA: TGTGCCAGCAGTCCCGGGACAGGTCAGCATCAGCCCCAGCATTTT. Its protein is CASSPGTGQHQPQHF.

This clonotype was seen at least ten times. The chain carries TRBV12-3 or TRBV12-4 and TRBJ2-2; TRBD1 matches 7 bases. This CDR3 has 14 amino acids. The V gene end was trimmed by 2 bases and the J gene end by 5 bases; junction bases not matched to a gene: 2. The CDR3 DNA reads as TGTGCCAGCAGTTTATACAGGGGAACCGGGGAGCTGTTTTTT. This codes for CASSLYRGTGELFF.

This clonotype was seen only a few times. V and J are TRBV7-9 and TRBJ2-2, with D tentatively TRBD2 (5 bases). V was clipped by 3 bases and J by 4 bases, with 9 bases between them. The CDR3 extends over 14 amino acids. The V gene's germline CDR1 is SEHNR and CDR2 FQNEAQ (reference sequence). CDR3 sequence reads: CASSFPEGTGELFF. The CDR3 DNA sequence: TGTGCCAGCAGCTTCCCCGAGGGCACCGGGGAGCTGTTTTTT.

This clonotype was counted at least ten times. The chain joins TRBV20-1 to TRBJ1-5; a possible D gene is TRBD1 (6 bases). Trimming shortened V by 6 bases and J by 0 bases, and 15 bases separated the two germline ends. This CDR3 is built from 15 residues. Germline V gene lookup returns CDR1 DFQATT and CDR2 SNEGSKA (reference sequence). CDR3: CSAQGQPISNQPQHF. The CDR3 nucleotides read TGCAGTGCCCAAGGACAGCCTATTAGCAATCAGCCCCAGCATTTT.

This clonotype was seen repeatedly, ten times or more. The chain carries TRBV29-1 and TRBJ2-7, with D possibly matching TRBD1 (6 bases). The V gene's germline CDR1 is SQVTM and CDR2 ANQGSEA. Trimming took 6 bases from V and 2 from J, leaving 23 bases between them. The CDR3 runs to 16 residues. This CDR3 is CSVAGPPGQSTYEQYF. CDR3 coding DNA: TGCAGCGTGGCTGGCCCTCCCGGACAGTCAACCTACGAGCAGTACTTC.

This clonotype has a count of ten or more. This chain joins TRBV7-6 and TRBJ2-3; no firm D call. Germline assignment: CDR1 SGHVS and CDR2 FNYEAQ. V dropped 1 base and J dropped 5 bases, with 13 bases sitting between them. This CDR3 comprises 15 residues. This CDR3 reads CASSLVPGPQDTQYF. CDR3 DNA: TGTGCCAGCAGCTTAGTACCGGGCCCACAAGATACGCAGTATTTT.

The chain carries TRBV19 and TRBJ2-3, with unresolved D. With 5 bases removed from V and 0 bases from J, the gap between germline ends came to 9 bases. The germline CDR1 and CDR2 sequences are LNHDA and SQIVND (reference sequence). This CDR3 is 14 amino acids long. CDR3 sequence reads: CASSWVSSTDTQYF. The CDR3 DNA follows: TGTGCCAGTAGTTGGGTCAGCAGCACAGATACGCAGTATTTT.